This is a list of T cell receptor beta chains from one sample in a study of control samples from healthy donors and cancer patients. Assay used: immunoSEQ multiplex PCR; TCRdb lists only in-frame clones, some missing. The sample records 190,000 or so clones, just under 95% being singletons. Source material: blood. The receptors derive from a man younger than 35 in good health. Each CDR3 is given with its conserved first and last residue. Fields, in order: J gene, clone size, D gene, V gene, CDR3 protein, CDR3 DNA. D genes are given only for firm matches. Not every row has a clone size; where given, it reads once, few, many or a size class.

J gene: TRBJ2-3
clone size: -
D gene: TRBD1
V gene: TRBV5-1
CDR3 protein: CASSGTGQGVADTQYF
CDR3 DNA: TGCGCCAGCAGCGGAACGGGACAGGGGGTGGCAGATACGCAGTATTTT

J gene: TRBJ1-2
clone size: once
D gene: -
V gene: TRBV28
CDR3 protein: CASFNSMSYTF
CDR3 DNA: TGTGCCAGCTTTAATAGTATGAGCTACACCTTC

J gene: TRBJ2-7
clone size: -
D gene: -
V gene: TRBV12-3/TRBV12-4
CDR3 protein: CASSSFIEQYF
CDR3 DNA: TGTGCCAGCAGTTCCTTCATCGAGCAGTACTTC

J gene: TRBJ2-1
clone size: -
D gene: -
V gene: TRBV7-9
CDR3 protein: CASSWSGSGEQFF
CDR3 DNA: TGTGCCAGCAGCTGGAGCGGTTCGGGGGAGCAGTTCTTC

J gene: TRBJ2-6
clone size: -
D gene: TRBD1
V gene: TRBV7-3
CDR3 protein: CASSLKGASSGANVLTF
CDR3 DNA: TGTGCCAGCAGCTTAAAGGGGGCTAGCTCTGGGGCCAACGTCCTGACTTTC

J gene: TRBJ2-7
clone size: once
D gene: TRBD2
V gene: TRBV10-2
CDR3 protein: CATVDSGGPYEQYF
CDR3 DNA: TGCGCCACCGTAGATAGCGGGGGGCCCTACGAGCAGTACTTC

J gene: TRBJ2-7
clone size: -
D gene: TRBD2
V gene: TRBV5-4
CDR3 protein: CASSWGLAYEQYF
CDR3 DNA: TGTGCCAGCAGCTGGGGACTAGCCTACGAGCAGTACTTC

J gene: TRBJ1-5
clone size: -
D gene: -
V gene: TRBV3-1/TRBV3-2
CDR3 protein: CASSQEFAPSNQPQHF
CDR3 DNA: TGTGCCAGCAGCCAAGAGTTTGCCCCCAGCAATCAGCCCCAGCATTTT

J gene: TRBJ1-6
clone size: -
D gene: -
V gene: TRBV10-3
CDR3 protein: CATRGGRDSPLHF
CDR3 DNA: TGTGCCACCCGGGGGGGGCGAGATTCACCCCTCCACTTT

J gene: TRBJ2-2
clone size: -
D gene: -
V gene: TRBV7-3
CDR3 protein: CASSSDSQGTGELFF
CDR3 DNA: TGTGCCAGCAGCTCAGACTCTCAGGGCACCGGGGAGCTGTTTTTT

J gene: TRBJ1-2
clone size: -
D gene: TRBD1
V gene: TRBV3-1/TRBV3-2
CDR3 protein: CASSPSGQGAHGYTF
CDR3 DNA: TGTGCCAGCAGCCCCTCCGGACAGGGGGCGCATGGCTACACCTTC

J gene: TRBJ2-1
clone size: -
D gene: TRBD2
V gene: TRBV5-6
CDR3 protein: CASVERGSYNEQFF
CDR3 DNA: TGTGCCAGCGTGGAGCGGGGGAGTTACAATGAGCAGTTCTTC

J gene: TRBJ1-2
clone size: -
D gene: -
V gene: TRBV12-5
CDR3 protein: CASAADNYGYTF
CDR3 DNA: TGTGCTAGTGCAGCCGATAACTATGGCTACACCTTC

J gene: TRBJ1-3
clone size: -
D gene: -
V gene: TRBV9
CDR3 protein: CASSVKPLTEGGGNTIYF
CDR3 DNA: TGTGCCAGCAGCGTAAAGCCCCTTACGGAGGGTGGTGGAAACACCATATATTTT

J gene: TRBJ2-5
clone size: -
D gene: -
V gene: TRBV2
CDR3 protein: CASSLKRGGSETQYF
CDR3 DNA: TGTGCCAGCAGTTTAAAGAGGGGGGGGTCGGAGACCCAGTACTTC

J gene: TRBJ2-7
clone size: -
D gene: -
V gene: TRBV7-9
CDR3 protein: CASSLRGTISYEQYF
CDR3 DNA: TGTGCCAGCAGCTTGAGGGGGACAATTTCCTACGAGCAGTACTTC

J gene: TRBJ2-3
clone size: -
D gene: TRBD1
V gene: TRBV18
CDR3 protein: CASSPNTGASTDTQYF
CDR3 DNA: TGTGCCAGCTCGCCAAACACAGGGGCCTCCACAGATACGCAGTATTTT

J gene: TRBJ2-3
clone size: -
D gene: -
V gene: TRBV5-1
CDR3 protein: CASSSGEGTDTQYF
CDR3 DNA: TGCGCCAGCAGCTCAGGGGAAGGCACAGATACGCAGTATTTT

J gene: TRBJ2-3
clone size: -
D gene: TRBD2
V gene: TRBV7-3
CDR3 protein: CASSLQPGLDGDTQYF
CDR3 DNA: TGTGCCAGCAGCCTACAGCCGGGACTAGACGGAGATACGCAGTATTTT

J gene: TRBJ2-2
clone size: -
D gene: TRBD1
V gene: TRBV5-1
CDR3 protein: CASRPGTGGVVTNTGELFF
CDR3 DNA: TGCGCCAGCAGACCCGGGACAGGGGGCGTCGTGACAAACACCGGGGAGCTGTTTTTT

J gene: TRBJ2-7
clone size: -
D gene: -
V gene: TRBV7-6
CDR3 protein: CASSFSSSYEQYF
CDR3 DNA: TGTGCCAGCAGCTTCTCCTCTTCCTACGAGCAGTACTTC

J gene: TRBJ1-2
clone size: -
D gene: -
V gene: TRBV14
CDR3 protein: CASSHKSWGGNWYGYTF
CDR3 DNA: TGTGCCAGCAGCCATAAAAGCTGGGGGGGGAATTGGTATGGCTACACCTTC

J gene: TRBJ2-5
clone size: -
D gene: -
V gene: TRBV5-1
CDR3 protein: CASSLASTGELRGTQYF
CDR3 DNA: TGCGCCAGCAGCTTGGCCAGCACGGGGGAGCTGCGGGGGACCCAGTACTTC

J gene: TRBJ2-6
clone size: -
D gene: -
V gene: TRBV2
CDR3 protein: CASSKSQGYGGANVLTF
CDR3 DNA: TGTGCCAGCAGTAAGAGCCAGGGGTACGGAGGGGCCAACGTCCTGACTTTC

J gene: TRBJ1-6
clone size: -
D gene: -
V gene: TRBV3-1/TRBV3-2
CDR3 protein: CASSPTDSSPGVVHF
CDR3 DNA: TGTGCCAGCAGCCCGACGGACAGTTCCCCAGGGGTGGTCCACTTT

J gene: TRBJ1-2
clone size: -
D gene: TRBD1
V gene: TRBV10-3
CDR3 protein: CAISPGGGDYGYTF
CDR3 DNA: TGTGCCATCAGTCCAGGGGGGGGTGACTATGGCTACACCTTC

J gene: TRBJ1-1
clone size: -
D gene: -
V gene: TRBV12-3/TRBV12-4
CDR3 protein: CASSLQMNTEAFF
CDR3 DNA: TGTGCCAGCAGCCTACAGATGAACACTGAAGCTTTCTTT

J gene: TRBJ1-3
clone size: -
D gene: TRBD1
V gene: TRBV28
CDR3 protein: CASREEGAGGNTIYF
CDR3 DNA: TGTGCCAGCAGAGAGGAGGGGGCAGGTGGAAACACCATATATTTT

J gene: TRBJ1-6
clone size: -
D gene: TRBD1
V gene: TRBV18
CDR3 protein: CASSLDRANSPLHF
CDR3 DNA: TGTGCCAGCTCACTTGACAGGGCTAATTCACCCCTCCACTTT

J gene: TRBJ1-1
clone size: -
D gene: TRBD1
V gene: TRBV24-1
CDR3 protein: CATSGTGGTEAFF
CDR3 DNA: TGTGCCACCAGTGGGACAGGGGGCACTGAAGCTTTCTTT

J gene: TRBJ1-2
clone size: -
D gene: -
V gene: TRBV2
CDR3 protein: CASITGRLNYGYTF
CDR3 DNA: TGTGCCAGCATTACGGGACGGCTAAACTATGGCTACACCTTC

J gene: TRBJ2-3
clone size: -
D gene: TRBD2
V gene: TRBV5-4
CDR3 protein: CASSRTSASGDTQYF
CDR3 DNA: TGTGCCAGCAGCCGGACTAGCGCTTCTGGAGATACGCAGTATTTT

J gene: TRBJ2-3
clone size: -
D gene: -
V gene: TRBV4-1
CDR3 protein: CASSQEPLQGGTQYF
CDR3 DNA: TGCGCCAGCAGCCAAGAGCCCCTACAGGGCGGTACGCAGTATTTT

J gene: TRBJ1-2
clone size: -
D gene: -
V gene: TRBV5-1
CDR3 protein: CASSLGDATNYGYTF
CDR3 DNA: TGCGCCAGCAGCTTGGGGGACGCAACTAACTATGGCTACACCTTC

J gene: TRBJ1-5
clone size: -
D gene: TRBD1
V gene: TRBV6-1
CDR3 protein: CASSEGRTGVFQPQHF
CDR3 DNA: TGTGCCAGCAGTGAAGGTCGGACAGGGGTTTTTCAGCCCCAGCATTTT

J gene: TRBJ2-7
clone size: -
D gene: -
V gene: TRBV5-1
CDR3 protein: CASSSEFLASAEQYF
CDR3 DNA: TGCGCCAGCAGCTCGGAATTTCTAGCGTCAGCCGAGCAGTACTTC

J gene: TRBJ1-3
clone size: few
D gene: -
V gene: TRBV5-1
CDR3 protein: CASSLGGGFPFSGNTIYF
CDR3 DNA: TGCGCCAGCAGCTTGGGCGGGGGATTCCCCTTCTCTGGAAACACCATATATTTT

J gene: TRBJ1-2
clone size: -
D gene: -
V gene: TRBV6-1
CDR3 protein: CASSEGRQRGNNYGYTF
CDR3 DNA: TGTGCCAGCAGTGAAGGAAGGCAGAGAGGGAATAACTATGGCTACACCTTC

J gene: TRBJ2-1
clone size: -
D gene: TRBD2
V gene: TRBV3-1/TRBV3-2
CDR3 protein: CASRLWRGGLVDNEQFF
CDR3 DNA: TGTGCCAGCAGGCTGTGGCGGGGGGGCCTTGTAGACAATGAGCAGTTCTTC

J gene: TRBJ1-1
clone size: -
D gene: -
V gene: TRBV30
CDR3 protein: CAWWRQEAFF
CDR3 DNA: TGTGCCTGGTGGAGACAGGAAGCTTTCTTT

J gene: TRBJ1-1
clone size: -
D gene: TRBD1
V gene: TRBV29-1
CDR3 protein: CSGSMTGVEAFF
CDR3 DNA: TGCAGCGGGTCCATGACAGGGGTGGAAGCTTTCTTT

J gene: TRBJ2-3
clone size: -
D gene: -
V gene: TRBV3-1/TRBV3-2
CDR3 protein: CASSPTSGDPDTQYF
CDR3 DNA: TGTGCCAGCAGCCCCACTAGTGGGGACCCAGATACGCAGTATTTT

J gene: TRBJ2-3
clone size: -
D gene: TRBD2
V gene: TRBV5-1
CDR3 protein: CASSLTSGVTDTQYF
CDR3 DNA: TGCGCCAGCAGCTTGACTAGCGGGGTGACAGATACGCAGTATTTT

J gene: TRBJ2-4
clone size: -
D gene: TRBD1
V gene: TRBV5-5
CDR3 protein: CASSSGQAKNIQYF
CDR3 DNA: TGTGCCAGCAGCTCGGGACAGGCCAAAAACATTCAGTACTTC

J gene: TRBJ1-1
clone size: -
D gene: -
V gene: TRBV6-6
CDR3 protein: CASSYADTTEAFF
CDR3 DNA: TGTGCCAGCAGTTACGCAGACACCACTGAAGCTTTCTTT

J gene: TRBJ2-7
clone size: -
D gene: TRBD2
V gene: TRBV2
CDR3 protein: CASSSMERGYYEQYF
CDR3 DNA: TGTGCCAGCTCCTCTATGGAGCGGGGGTACTACGAGCAGTACTTC

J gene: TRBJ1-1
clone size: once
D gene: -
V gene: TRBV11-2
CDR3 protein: CASSLGGYVGEAFF
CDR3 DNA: TGTGCCAGCAGCTTAGGAGGGTACGTGGGTGAAGCTTTCTTT

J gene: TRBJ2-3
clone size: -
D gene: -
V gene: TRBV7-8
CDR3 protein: CASSDRAGSDTQYF
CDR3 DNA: TGTGCCAGCAGCGATCGAGCTGGTTCAGATACGCAGTATTTT

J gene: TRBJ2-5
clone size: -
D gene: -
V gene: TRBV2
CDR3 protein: CASGRVQETQYF
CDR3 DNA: TGTGCCAGCGGAAGGGTTCAAGAGACCCAGTACTTC

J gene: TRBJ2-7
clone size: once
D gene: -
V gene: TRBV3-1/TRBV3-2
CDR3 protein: CASSHPWQGGSYEQYF
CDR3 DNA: TGTGCCAGCAGCCATCCCTGGCAGGGGGGCTCCTACGAGCAGTACTTC

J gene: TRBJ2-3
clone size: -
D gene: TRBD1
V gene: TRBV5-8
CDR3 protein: CASSFGTGADTQYF
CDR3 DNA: TGTGCCAGCAGTTTCGGGACAGGGGCAGATACGCAGTATTTT

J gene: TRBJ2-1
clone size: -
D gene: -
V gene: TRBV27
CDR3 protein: CASSLDSGYENEQFF
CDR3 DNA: TGTGCCAGCAGTCTCGACTCAGGGTATGAGAATGAGCAGTTCTTC

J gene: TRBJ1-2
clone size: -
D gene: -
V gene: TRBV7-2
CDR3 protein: CASSLRDAYGYTF
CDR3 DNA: TGTGCCAGCAGCCTCAGGGACGCCTATGGCTACACCTTC

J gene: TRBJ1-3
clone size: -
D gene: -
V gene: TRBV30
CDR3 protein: CAWSASRQVGNPGNTIYF
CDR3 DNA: TGTGCCTGGAGTGCCTCCAGACAGGTCGGGAACCCTGGAAACACCATATATTTT